Below, 24 T cell receptor beta chains from the same sample are listed, as sequenced in a study of Ad26.COV2.S vaccination and SARS-CoV-2 variants. Clones were sequenced by immunoSEQ multiplex PCR, and TCRdb holds only the in-frame ones, with some missing. The repertoire holds over 400,000 clones, roughly nine tenths seen once, with approximately 2.5% in the top ten. Noted treatment: 15 to 20 received Ad26.COV2.S at low or high dose, single or two shots; 5 received placebo; per-sample allocation not given. Sampling happened 63 days after the first vaccine or placebo injection. Sequencing was performed on peripheral blood, taken in a trial of Ad26.COV2.S vaccine versus placebo. These receptors all stem from a person between 18 and 65 years old who received the Ad26.COV2.S COVID-19 vaccine or a placebo.

The J gene is TRBJ1-1, the V gene TRBV19; TRBD1 matches 9 bases. The germline gives CDR1 LNHDA, CDR2 SQIVND (reference sequence). The CDR3 runs to 15 residues. V shed 7 bases, J shed 1 base, and the junction held 7 bases outside the gene matches. As DNA, the CDR3 is TGTGCCAGTACCGGACAGGGGAGGGGGAACACTGAAGCTTTCTTT. The encoded protein is CASTGQGRGNTEAFF.

The V gene is TRBV2, the J gene TRBJ2-2; tentatively, D is TRBD2 (6 bases). The V end lost 6 bases, the J end lost 0 bases, and 11 bases lay between the germline ends. Looked up from germline, CDR1 is SNHLY and CDR2 is FYNNEI. The CDR3 consists of 15 residues. This CDR3 reads CASRRLEANTGELFF. DNA for the CDR3: TGTGCCAGCAGGAGACTAGAGGCGAACACCGGGGAGCTGTTTTTT.

The V gene is TRBV11-1, the J gene TRBJ2-2, with D perhaps being TRBD1 or TRBD2 (5 bases each). Germline V gene sequence: CDR1 SGHAT, CDR2 FQDESV (reference sequence). The CDR3 extends over 14 amino acids. The V and J ends lost 3 bases and 8 bases respectively, with 13 bases between them. The CDR3 loop is CASSFGDGTGELFF. CDR3 DNA sequence: TGTGCCAGCAGCTTTGGGGACGGCACTGGGGAGCTGTTTTTT.

The rearrangement links TRBV18 to TRBJ2-1; D remains unclear. The CDR3 runs to 15 residues. Trimming took off 8 bases at V and 0 bases at J, with 14 bases between the two ends. Germline-derived CDR1 and CDR2 are KGHSH and LQKENI. The CDR3 sequence is CASSPARSSYNEQFF. DNA for the CDR3: TGTGCCAGCAGCCCAGCCAGGAGCTCCTACAATGAGCAGTTCTTC.

The chain employs TRBV4-1 and TRBJ1-5; D unresolved. Germline V CDR1 and CDR2: MGHRA, YSYEKL. The germline V and J ends were trimmed by 1 base and 2 bases, with 6 bases remaining between them. This CDR3 contains 14 residues. CDR3 DNA: TGCGCCAGCAGCCAAGTTTGGGGCAATCAGCCCCAGCATTTT. This codes for CASSQVWGNQPQHF.

The genes are TRBV3-1 (or the pseudogene TRBV3-2) and TRBJ1-4; D is perhaps TRBD1 (6 bases). Trimming took off 1 base at V and 7 bases at J, with 13 bases between the two ends. The germline gives CDR1 LGHDT, CDR2 YNNKEL (reference sequence). The CDR3 is 15 amino acids. The CDR3 DNA is TGTGCCAGCAGCCAAGCATTTACAGGGCGTGAAAAACTGTTTTTT. Protein product: CASSQAFTGREKLFF.

This clone was detected only once. DNA for the CDR3: TGTGCCAGCAGCTCCGACCGGGGGAGGCACACTGAAGCTTTCTTT. Protein: CASSSDRGRHTEAFF. The rearrangement uses TRBV11-2 and TRBJ1-1; tentative D call: TRBD1 (5 bases). Germline V gene lookup returns CDR1 SGHAT and CDR2 FQNNGV. The CDR3 extends over 15 amino acids. Trimming pared 4 bases from V and 3 bases from J, leaving 15 bases between.

V and J are TRBV21-1 and TRBJ2-7. TRBV21-1 is reported as a pseudogene. The length of the CDR3 is 16 residues. The CDR3 DNA follows: TGTGCCAGCAGCAAAGCGCGGCAGGCCAGCTCCTACGAGCAGTACGTC. It codes for CASSKARQASSYEQYV.

The chain couples TRBV5-1 to TRBJ1-6; possible D gene TRBD1, 5 bases. CDR1 is SGHRS and CDR2 is YFSETQ in the germline V gene. The CDR3 contains 15 residues. Trimming shortened V by 0 bases and J by 7 bases, and 11 bases separated the two germline ends. The CDR3 spells CASSLAGGTNSPLHF. The CDR3 DNA sequence: TGCGCCAGCAGCTTGGCCGGGGGGACCAATTCACCCCTCCACTTT.

The CDR3: CASSYSSRYEQYV. Written as DNA, the CDR3 is TGTGCCAGCAGTTACTCGAGCCGGTACGAGCAGTACGTC. The rearrangement links TRBV6-2 or TRBV6-3 to TRBJ2-7; D ambiguous. The CDR3 has 13 amino acids. The V gene lost 0 bases and the J gene lost 4 bases, with 7 bases spanning the gap. CDR1 and CDR2 (germline): MNHEY, SVGEGT.

The chain carries TRBV5-1 and TRBJ2-7; D is uncertain. V was clipped by 2 bases and J by 7 bases, with 13 bases between them. Germline CDR1 and CDR2: SGHRS and YFSETQ. CDR3 length: 13 amino acids. The CDR3 region has the DNA TGCGCCAGCAGCTTTCCCGTGGAAGGGGAGCAGTACTTC. This sequence encodes CASSFPVEGEQYF.

The chain has TRBV7-9 and TRBJ2-2; the D gene is possibly TRBD2 (7 bases). This CDR3 region has 16 residues. V was pared by 3 bases and J by 4 bases, with 15 bases between. Germline lookup yields CDR1 SEHNR and CDR2 FQNEAQ (reference sequence). This chain's CDR3 is CASSLLAGAITGELFF. The CDR3 region has the DNA TGTGCCAGCAGCTTGTTGGCGGGGGCTATCACCGGGGAGCTGTTTTTT.

The V gene is TRBV6-2 or TRBV6-3, the J gene TRBJ2-7, with 9 bases that match TRBD1. Looked up from germline, CDR1 is MNHEY and CDR2 is SVGEGT. V shed 6 bases and J 1 base; nucleotides not matched to a gene: 16. The CDR3 extends over 18 amino acids. The CDR3 loop is CASSRPGTGFRASYEQYF. DNA for the CDR3: TGTGCCAGCAGCCGTCCCGGGACAGGGTTTAGGGCGTCCTACGAGCAGTACTTC.

The J gene is TRBJ1-1, the V gene TRBV7-9; TRBD1 agrees at 8 bases. V dropped 5 bases and J dropped 5; count of bases not matched to a gene: 10. The germline V gene has CDR1 SEHNR and CDR2 FQNEAQ (reference sequence). The CDR3 is made up of 15 amino acids. CDR3 nucleotide sequence: TGTGCCAGCAGCCCCCGGACAGGGAGGGATACTGAAGCTTTCTTT. Protein sequence: CASSPRTGRDTEAFF.

This clone was seen only once. This chain links TRBV21-1 with TRBJ1-5; the table names TRBD1, a call not compared with the DNA. TRBV21-1 is annotated as a pseudogene. The CDR3 covers 16 residues. CDR3 bases: TGTGCCAGCAGCAAAGAACAGGGGGAGAGCAATCAGCCCCAGCATTTT. As protein: CASSKEQGESNQPQHF.

CDR3 coding DNA: TGTGCCAGCAGCCAAGAAGGATATAAGGGACAGGGTAATCAGCCCCAGCATTTT. Encoded protein: CASSQEGYKGQGNQPQHF. This chain joins TRBV4-2 and TRBJ1-5; 9 positions match TRBD1. Germline V lookup: CDR1 LGHNA, CDR2 YNFKEQ. Trimming took 0 bases from V and 4 from J; bases not matched to a gene: 10. The CDR3 is 18 amino acids.

V is TRBV4-3 and J is TRBJ1-2; possibly TRBD1 for D (6 bases). The CDR3 sequence is 16 residues long. Germline loops: CDR1 LGHNA, CDR2 YSLEER. The V and J ends lost 0 bases and 4 bases respectively, with 15 bases between them. This chain's CDR3 is CASSQERNRVGYGYTF. The CDR3 DNA follows: TGCGCCAGCAGCCAAGAACGGAACAGGGTAGGCTATGGCTACACCTTC.

The V call is TRBV3-1 (or the pseudogene TRBV3-2), the J call TRBJ2-6; no reliable D call. CDR1 and CDR2 (germline): LGHDT, YNNKEL (reference sequence). This CDR3 comprises 18 residues. Trimming took 1 base from V and 0 from J, leaving 13 bases between them. CDR3 DNA sequence: TGTGCCAGCAGCCAAGTTTTCTGTCAGGCCTCTGGGGCCAACGTCCTGACTTTC. Its protein is CASSQVFCQASGANVLTF.

The rearrangement joins TRBV4-2 to TRBJ2-3, with TRBD1 as a possible D gene (7 bases). Trimming pared 1 base from V and 4 bases from J, leaving 12 bases between. Germline V gene data show CDR1 as LGHNA and CDR2 as YNFKEQ. This CDR3 is 15 amino acids long. CDR3 bases: TGTGCCAGCAGCCAAGCGGAGGGGGCATCAGATACGCAGTATTTT. Its protein is CASSQAEGASDTQYF.

V is TRBV28 and J is TRBJ1-6; 9 nucleotides match TRBD1. With 0 bases clipped from V and 19 bases from J, the junction kept 7 bases outside the gene matches. CDR3 length equals 13 residues. Germline CDR1 reads MDHEN; CDR2 reads SYDVKM. DNA for the CDR3: TGTGCCAGCAGTTTATGGTCGGGACAGGGTGAACACTTT. Amino acid sequence: CASSLWSGQGEHF.

The CDR3 DNA reads TGTGCCTGGAGCTTGGGCTCTAAAACAAGGGGCTACACCTTC. Translation: CAWSLGSKTRGYTF. The chain is built from TRBV30 and TRBJ1-2, with D hard to call. Trimming removed 3 bases at V and 8 bases at J, with 19 bases between. The germline CDR1 and CDR2 sequences are GTSNPN and SVGIG (reference sequence). The CDR3 totals 14 residues.

The V gene is TRBV5-1, the J gene TRBJ2-2, with TRBD2 as a possible D gene (6 bases). V was trimmed by 2 bases and J by 7 bases, leaving 15 bases between them. From germline, CDR1 is SGHRS and CDR2 YFSETQ. The CDR3 consists of 15 residues. CDR3 region: CASSLSGPGVGELFF. The CDR3 nucleotides are TGCGCCAGCAGCTTATCGGGTCCGGGGGTCGGGGAGCTGTTTTTT. The variable domain in full, with the rest retrieved from reference TRBV5-1 and TRBJ2-2, is KAGVTQTPRYLIKTRGQQVTLSCSPISGHRSVSWYQQTPGQGLQFLFEYFSETQRNKGNFPGRFSGRQFSNSRSEMNVSTLELGDSALYLCASSLSGPGVGELFFGEGSRLTVL.

This chain uses TRBV4-3 with TRBJ1-3, with TRBD1 as a possible D gene (6 bases). V was shortened by 3 bases and J by 4 bases, with 10 bases between the two germline ends. Germline CDR1 is LGHNA and CDR2 is YSLEER. The CDR3 length is 14 residues. The chain's CDR3 is CASSQLGAGNTIYF. CDR3 DNA: TGCGCCAGCAGCCAGTTGGGGGCCGGAAACACCATATATTTT.

This chain joins TRBV5-1 and TRBJ2-3; perhaps TRBD1 as D (5 bases). Germline V gene lookup returns CDR1 SGHRS and CDR2 YFSETQ. V was pared by 3 bases and J by 4 bases, with 12 bases between. This CDR3 is built from 14 residues. CDR3 amino acids: CASSSNRPPDTQYF. The CDR3 DNA is TGCGCCAGCAGCTCCAACAGGCCGCCAGATACGCAGTATTTT.